The 4 T cell receptor beta chains given below trace back to one sample, sequenced in a study of shared clonotypes between healthy human individuals. Produced via immunoSEQ multiplex PCR; TCRdb's table is partial and in-frame only. The table shows approximately 980,000 clones, with around three quarters occurring only once. Sequences were obtained from memory CD4+ T cells sorted from blood. Regarding subset: CD45RA-negative fraction. These receptors came from a man between 18 and 29 years old in good health.

The chain recombines TRBV7-2 with TRBJ2-3, with unresolved D. V lost 2 bases to trimming and J lost 2 bases, with 11 bases between them. The germline CDR1 and CDR2 sequences are SGHTA and FQGNSA. CDR3 length equals 15 residues. Here the CDR3 DNA reads TGTGCCAGCAGCTTAAGTACTATCTACACAGATACGCAGTATTTT. Translated: CASSLSTIYTDTQYF.

The V gene is TRBV18, the J gene TRBJ2-5; the D is unclear. Trimming cost V 1 base and J 1 base, with 13 bases left between them. The CDR3 is 16 amino acids. Germline V gene sequence: CDR1 KGHSH, CDR2 LQKENI. The CDR3: CASSPLLSGPQETQYF. In DNA, the CDR3 is TGTGCCAGCTCACCACTTCTGTCAGGACCCCAAGAGACCCAGTACTTC. The full variable domain, its missing parts supplied by reference TRBV18 and TRBJ2-5, is NAGVMQNPRHLVRRRGQEARLRCSPMKGHSHVYWYRQLPEEGLKFMVYLQKENIIDESGMPKERFSAEFPKEGPSILRIQQVVRGDSAAYFCASSPLLSGPQETQYFGPGTRLLVL.

This clone was seen many times. The same CDR3 also results from other DNA sequences found in this sample. The CDR3 nucleotides read TGTGCCAGCAGCGTTGGGACTAGCGGCATAGAGACCCAGTACTTC. It yields the protein CASSVGTSGIETQYF. This chain uses TRBV9 with TRBJ2-5, with 11 bases lining up with TRBD2. CDR1 and CDR2 from the germline V gene are SGDLS and YYNGEE. The junction had 4 bases not matched to a gene; V was cut back by 2 bases and J by 4 bases. The CDR3 spans 15 residues.

In its sample, this clone was seen once. The rearrangement joins TRBV2 to TRBJ1-1, with D possibly TRBD1 on 6 matching bases. The V end lost 2 bases, the J end lost 6 bases, and 13 bases lay between the germline ends. CDR1 is SNHLY and CDR2 is FYNNEI in the germline V gene. This CDR3 has 14 amino acids. CDR3 bases: TGTGCCAGCAGTGAAATCCGGGCAGGGGCTGAAGCTTTCTTT. Translating it yields CASSEIRAGAEAFF.